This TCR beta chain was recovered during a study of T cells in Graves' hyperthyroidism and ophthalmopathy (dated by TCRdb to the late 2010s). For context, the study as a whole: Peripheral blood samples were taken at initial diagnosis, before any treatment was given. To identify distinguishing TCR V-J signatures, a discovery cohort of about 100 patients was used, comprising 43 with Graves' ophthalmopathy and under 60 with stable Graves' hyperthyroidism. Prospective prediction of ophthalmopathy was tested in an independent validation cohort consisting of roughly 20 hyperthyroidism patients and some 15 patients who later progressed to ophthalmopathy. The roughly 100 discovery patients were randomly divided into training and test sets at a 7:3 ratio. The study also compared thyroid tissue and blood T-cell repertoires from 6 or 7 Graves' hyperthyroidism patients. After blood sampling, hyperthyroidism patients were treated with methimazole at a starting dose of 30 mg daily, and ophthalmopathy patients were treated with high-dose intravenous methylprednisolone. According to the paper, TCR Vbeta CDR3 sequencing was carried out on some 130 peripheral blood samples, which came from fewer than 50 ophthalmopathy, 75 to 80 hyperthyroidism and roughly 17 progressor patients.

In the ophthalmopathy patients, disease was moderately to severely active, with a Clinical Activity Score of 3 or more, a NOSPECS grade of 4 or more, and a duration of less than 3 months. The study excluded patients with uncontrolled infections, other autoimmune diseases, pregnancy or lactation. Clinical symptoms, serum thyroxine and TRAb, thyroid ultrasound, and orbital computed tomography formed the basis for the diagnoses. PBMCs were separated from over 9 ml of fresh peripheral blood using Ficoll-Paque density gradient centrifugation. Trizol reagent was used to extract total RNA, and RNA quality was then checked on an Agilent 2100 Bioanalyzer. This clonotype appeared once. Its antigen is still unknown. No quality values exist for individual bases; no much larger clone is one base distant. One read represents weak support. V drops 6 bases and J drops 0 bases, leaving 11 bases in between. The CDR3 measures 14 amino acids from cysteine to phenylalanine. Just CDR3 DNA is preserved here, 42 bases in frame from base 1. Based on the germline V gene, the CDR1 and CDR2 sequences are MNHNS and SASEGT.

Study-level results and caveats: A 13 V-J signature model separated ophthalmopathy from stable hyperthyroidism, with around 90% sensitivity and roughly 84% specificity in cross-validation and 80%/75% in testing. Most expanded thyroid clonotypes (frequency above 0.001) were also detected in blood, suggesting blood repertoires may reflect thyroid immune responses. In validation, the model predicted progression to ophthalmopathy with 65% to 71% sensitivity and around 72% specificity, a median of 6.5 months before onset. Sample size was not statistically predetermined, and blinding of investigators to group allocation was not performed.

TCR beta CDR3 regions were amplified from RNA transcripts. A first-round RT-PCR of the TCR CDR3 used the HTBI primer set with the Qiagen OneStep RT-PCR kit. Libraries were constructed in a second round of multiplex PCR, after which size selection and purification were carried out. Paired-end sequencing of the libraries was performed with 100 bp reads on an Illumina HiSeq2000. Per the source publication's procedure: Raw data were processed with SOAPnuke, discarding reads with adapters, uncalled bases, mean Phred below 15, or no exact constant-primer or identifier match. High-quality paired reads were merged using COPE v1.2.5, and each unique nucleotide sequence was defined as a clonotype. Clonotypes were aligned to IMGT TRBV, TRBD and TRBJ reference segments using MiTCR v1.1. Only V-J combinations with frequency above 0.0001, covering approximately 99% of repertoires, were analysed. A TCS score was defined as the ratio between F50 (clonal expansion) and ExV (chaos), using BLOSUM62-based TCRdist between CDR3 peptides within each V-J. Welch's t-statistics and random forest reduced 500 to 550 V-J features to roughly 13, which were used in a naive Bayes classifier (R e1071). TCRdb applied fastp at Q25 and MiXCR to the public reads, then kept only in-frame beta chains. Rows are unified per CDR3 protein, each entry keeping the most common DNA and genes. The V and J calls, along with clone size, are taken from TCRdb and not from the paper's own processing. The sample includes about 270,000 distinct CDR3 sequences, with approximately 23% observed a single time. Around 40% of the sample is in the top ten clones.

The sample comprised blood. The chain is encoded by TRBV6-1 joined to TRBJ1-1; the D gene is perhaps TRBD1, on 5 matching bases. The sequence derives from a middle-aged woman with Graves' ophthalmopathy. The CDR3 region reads CASSKRGMNTEAFF. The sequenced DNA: TGTGCCAGCAGCAAGCGGGGCATGAACACTGAAGCTTTCTTT.